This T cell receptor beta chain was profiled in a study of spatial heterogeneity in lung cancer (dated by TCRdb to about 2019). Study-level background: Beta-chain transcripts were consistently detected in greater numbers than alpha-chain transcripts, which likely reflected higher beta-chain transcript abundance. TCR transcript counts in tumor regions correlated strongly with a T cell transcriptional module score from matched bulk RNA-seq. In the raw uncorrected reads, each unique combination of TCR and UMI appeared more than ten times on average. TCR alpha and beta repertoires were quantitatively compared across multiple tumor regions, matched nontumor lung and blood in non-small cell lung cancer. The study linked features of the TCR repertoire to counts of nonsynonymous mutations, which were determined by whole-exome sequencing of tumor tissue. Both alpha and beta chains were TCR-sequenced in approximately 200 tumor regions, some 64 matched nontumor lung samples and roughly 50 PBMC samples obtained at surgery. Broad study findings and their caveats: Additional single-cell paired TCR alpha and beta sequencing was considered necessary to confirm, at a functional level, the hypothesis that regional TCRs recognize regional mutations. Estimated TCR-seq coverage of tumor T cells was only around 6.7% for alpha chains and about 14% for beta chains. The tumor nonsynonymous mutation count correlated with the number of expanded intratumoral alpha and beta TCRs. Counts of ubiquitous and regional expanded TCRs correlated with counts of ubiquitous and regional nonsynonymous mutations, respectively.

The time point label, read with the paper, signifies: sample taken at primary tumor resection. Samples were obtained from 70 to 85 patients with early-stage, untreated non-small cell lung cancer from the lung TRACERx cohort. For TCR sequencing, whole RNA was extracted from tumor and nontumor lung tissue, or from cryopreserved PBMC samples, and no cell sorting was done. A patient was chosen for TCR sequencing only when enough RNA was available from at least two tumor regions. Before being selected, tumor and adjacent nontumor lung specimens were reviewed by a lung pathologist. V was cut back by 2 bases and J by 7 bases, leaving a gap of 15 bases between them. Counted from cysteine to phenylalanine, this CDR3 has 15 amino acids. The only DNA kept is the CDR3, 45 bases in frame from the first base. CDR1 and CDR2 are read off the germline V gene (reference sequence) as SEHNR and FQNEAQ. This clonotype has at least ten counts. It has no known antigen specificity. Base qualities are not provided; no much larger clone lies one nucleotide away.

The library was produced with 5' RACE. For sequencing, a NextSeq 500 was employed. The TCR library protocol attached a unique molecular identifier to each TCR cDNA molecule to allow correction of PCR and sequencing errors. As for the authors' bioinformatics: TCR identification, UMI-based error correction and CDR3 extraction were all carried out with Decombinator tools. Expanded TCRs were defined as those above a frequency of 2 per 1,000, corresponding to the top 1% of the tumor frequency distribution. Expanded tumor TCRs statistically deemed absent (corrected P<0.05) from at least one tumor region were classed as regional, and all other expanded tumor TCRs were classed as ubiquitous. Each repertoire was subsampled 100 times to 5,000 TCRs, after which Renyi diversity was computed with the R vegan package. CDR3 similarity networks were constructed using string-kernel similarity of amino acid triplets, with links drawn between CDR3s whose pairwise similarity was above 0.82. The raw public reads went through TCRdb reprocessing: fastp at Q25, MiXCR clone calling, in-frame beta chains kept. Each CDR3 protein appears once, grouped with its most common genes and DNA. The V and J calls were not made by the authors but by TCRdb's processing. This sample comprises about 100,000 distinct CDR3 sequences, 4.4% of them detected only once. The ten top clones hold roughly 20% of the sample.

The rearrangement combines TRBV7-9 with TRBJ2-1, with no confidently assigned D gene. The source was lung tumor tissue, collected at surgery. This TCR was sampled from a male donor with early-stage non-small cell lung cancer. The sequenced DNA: TGTGCCAGCAGCTTATTCTTGGGTCCGAAGAATGAGCAGTTCTTC. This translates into CASSLFLGPKNEQFF.